The 27 T cell receptor beta chains below were found in one sample sequenced in a study of blood T cell repertoires in COVID-19 (dated by TCRdb to about 2020). Libraries came from the immunoSEQ multiplex PCR assay. TCRdb took this table from immuneACCESS and kept in-frame rearrangements with V and J called. Such tables lack part of the clones; where checked against another copy, unresolved V genes explain under half of the gap, and the rest is unexplained. The sample records 35,000 to 45,000 clones, 80% to 90% of which are singletons. The top ten hold approximately 20% of the sample. Specimen: peripheral blood. Receptor source: a man in his 70s with acute or convalescent COVID-19.

The chain is built from TRBV7-2 and TRBJ1-5; 7 bases align to TRBD1. V was pared by 5 bases and J by 4 bases, with 8 bases of the junction left unmatched. This CDR3 contains 15 residues. The germline V gene encodes CDR1 SGHTA and CDR2 FQGNSA. CDR3 nucleotides: TGTGCCAGCAGCCCAGGGGACAGTCTTAATCAGCCCCAGCATTTT. It encodes CASSPGDSLNQPQHF.

The chain is built from TRBV28 and TRBJ1-2, with TRBD1 identical over 8 bases. Germline assignment: CDR1 MDHEN and CDR2 SYDVKM. V gave up 7 bases and J gave up 3 bases; unmatched junction bases: 10. The CDR3 spans 15 residues. The CDR3 DNA is TGTGCCAGCATCCTGGCGGGACAGGCGGACTATGGCTACACCTTC. Translating gives CASILAGQADYGYTF.

J is TRBJ2-1 and V is TRBV4-3; 11 bases fit TRBD2. V lost 1 base to trimming and J lost 3 bases; unmatched junction nucleotides: 5. The CDR3 totals 17 residues. The germline CDR1 and CDR2 sequences are LGHNA and YSLEER. The CDR3 reads CASSQVLAGGYYNEQFF. The CDR3 coding sequence is TGCGCCAGCAGCCAAGTCCTAGCGGGAGGTTACTACAATGAGCAGTTCTTC.

The chain carries TRBV5-1 and TRBJ2-7, with TRBD1 matching over 11 bases. Germline V gene lookup returns CDR1 SGHRS and CDR2 YFSETQ. CDR3 length: 14 amino acids. V shed 4 bases and J 2 bases; nucleotides not matched to a gene: 2. The CDR3 spells CASSQGQGAYEQYF. For the CDR3, the DNA is TGCGCCAGCAGCCAGGGACAGGGGGCCTACGAGCAGTACTTC.

The chain links TRBV7-8 to TRBJ2-7; no firm D call. The CDR3 has 14 residues. Trimming stripped 1 base from V and 0 bases from J, with 7 bases between. In germline, CDR1 is SGHVS, CDR2 FQNEAQ. CDR3 nucleotide sequence: TGTGCCAGCAGCTTAGTTCGCAGCTCCTACGAGCAGTACTTC. Amino acid sequence: CASSLVRSSYEQYF.

The chain uses TRBV28 and TRBJ2-2; 16 bases are a match to TRBD2. The CDR3 sequence is 20 residues long. CDR1 and CDR2 from the germline V gene are MDHEN and SYDVKM. The J segment lost 2 bases and the V segment lost 3 bases, leaving 9 bases of the junction unmatched. Here the CDR3 DNA reads TGTGCCAGCAGTTTTCCGGGACTAGCGGGAGGGTATCTCAACACCGGGGAGCTGTTTTTT. It translates to CASSFPGLAGGYLNTGELFF.

The rearrangement joins TRBV3-1 (or the pseudogene TRBV3-2) to TRBJ2-3; 8 nucleotides line up with TRBD1. CDR3 length equals 14 residues. CDR1 is LGHDT and CDR2 is YNNKEL in the germline V gene (reference sequence). The V gene end was trimmed by 3 bases and the J gene end by 4 bases; junction bases not matched to a gene: 3. CDR3 in amino acids: CASSQTGVPDTQYF. The CDR3, as DNA: TGTGCCAGCAGCCAGACAGGGGTTCCAGATACGCAGTATTTT.

The chain links TRBV28 to TRBJ2-2, with D unclear. The CDR3 has 17 residues. Trimming stripped 4 bases from V and 1 base from J, with 16 bases between. CDR1 MDHEN and CDR2 SYDVKM come from the germline V gene. CDR3 region: CASSSGISGWNTGELFF. For the CDR3, the DNA is TGTGCCAGCAGTTCAGGAATTAGTGGGTGGAACACCGGGGAGCTGTTTTTT.

The J gene is TRBJ2-7, the V gene TRBV20-1; D is possibly TRBD1 (6 bases). V lost 3 bases to trimming and J lost 6 bases, with 18 bases between them. Germline CDR1 reads DFQATT; CDR2 reads SNEGSKA (reference sequence). The CDR3 has 14 amino acids. CDR3 protein: CSASQTGTNTEQYF. The CDR3 DNA follows: TGCAGTGCTAGTCAGACCGGGACAAACACCGAGCAGTACTTC.

The V call is TRBV9, the J call TRBJ2-5; TRBD2 agrees at 12 bases. The CDR3 contains 14 residues. CDR1 is SGDLS and CDR2 is YYNGEE in the germline V gene. The ends lost 3 bases at V and 4 bases at J; junction bases unmatched: 1. The CDR3 coding sequence is TGTGCCAGCAGCGGGACTAGCGGGACAGAGACCCAGTACTTC. It codes for CASSGTSGTETQYF.

V gene TRBV5-4 combines with J gene TRBJ1-1; D possibly corresponds to TRBD1 (5 bases). Trimming took off 0 bases at V and 0 bases at J, with 12 bases between the two ends. This CDR3 spans 16 amino acids. The germline V gene encodes CDR1 SGHNT and CDR2 YYREEE (reference sequence). The CDR3 reads CASSLGLGALNTEAFF. The CDR3 nucleotides read TGTGCCAGCAGCTTGGGGCTTGGGGCCTTGAACACTGAAGCTTTCTTT.

The chain joins TRBV5-1 to TRBJ1-6; weak D call: TRBD1 (5 bases). Germline CDR1 and CDR2: SGHRS and YFSETQ. Trimming shortened V by 0 bases and J by 2 bases, and 9 bases separated the two germline ends. This CDR3 region has 16 residues. The CDR3 DNA sequence: TGCGCCAGCAGCTTGGGTAGGGGCGCCTATAATTCACCCCTCCACTTT. This sequence encodes CASSLGRGAYNSPLHF.

This clone was seen just once. The chain is built from TRBV19 and TRBJ2-7; no reliable D call. With 10 bases removed from V and 0 bases from J, the gap between germline ends came to 16 bases. The CDR3 is made up of 14 amino acids. CDR1 is LNHDA and CDR2 is SQIVND in the germline V gene (reference sequence). The CDR3 DNA follows: TGTGCCACCAAGTTCAATACGGGCTCCTACGAGCAGTACTTC. This encodes CATKFNTGSYEQYF. Using reference TRBV19 and TRBJ2-7 for the parts outside the CDR3, the full variable domain is DGGITQSPKYLFRKEGQNVTLSCEQNLNHDAMYWYRQDPGQGLRLIYYSQIVNDFQKGDIAEGYSVSREKKESFPLTVTSAQKNPTAFYLCATKFNTGSYEQYFGPGTRLTVT.

The gene calls are TRBV29-1 and TRBJ1-2; D call uncertain. The length of the CDR3 is 12 residues. Trimming pared 2 bases from V and 1 base from J, leaving 5 bases between. Looked up from germline, CDR1 is SQVTM and CDR2 is ANQGSEA. The CDR3 region has the DNA TGCAGCGTTGAACCGGTTAACTATGGCTACACCTTC. Protein product: CSVEPVNYGYTF.

V usage is TRBV21-1 and J usage is TRBJ1-1; TRBD1 is the table's D call, not checked against the DNA. TRBV21-1 is reported as a pseudogene. CDR3 length equals 18 residues. The CDR3 DNA reads TGTGCCAGCAGCAAAACACATGTGGAGCAGGGGGAGAACACTGAAGCTTTCTTT. It codes for CASSKTHVEQGENTEAFF.

The V gene is TRBV4-3, the J gene TRBJ1-2, with 11 bases lining up with TRBD1. The CDR3 is 14 amino acids. V was pared by 3 bases and J by 8 bases, with 5 bases of the junction left unmatched. CDR1 is LGHNA and CDR2 is YSLEER in the germline V gene. The CDR3 nucleotides read TGCGCCAGCAGCCAGGACAGGGGGCTTCAGGGCTACACCTTC. Its protein product is CASSQDRGLQGYTF.

This rearrangement joins TRBV7-9 to TRBJ2-1; the D gene is possibly TRBD2 (5 bases). Germline-derived CDR1 and CDR2 are SEHNR and FQNEAQ (reference sequence). The CDR3 runs 14 residues. Trimming took off 5 bases at V and 8 bases at J, with 16 bases between the two ends. The CDR3 DNA reads TGTGCCAGCAGCCCGGGCCGCGGCGGGCATGAGCAGTTCTTC. Residues: CASSPGRGGHEQFF.

In this sample, this clone turned up a few times. The chain uses TRBV5-5 and TRBJ2-1, with 8 bases aligning to TRBD1. Germline loops: CDR1 SGHKS, CDR2 YYEKEE (reference sequence). V shed 3 bases and J 4 bases; nucleotides not matched to a gene: 9. CDR3 size: 16 residues. The CDR3 loop reads CASSSDRGFLYNEQFF. In nucleotides, the CDR3 is TGTGCCAGCAGCTCCGACAGGGGATTCCTATACAATGAGCAGTTCTTC.

The chain carries TRBV6-5 and TRBJ1-1, with D unresolved. Germline lookup yields CDR1 MNHEY and CDR2 SVGAGI. CDR3 length: 15 residues. The V gene lost 5 bases and the J gene lost 1 base, with 14 bases spanning the gap. In nucleotides, the CDR3 is TGTGCCAGCAGTCCCGGGGTACAGCAGAACACTGAAGCTTTCTTT. Amino acids: CASSPGVQQNTEAFF.

This clone has more than one count but fewer than ten. This chain connects TRBV1 to TRBJ2-7; the table assigns TRBD2, which was not confirmed against the DNA. TRBV1 is a pseudogene segment. This CDR3 is built from 15 residues. Here the CDR3 DNA reads TGCACCAGCAGCCAAGGGGCGGGAGAGGCCTACGAGCAGTACTTC. Its translation: CTSSQGAGEAYEQYF.

The J gene is TRBJ1-1, the V gene TRBV27; tentative D call: TRBD1 (5 bases). Trimming shortened V by 6 bases and J by 0 bases, and 8 bases separated the two germline ends. Germline V lookup: CDR1 MNHEY, CDR2 SMNVEV (reference sequence). This CDR3 comprises 13 residues. CDR3 in DNA: TGTGCCAGCAGCGACAGCATGAACACTGAAGCTTTCTTT. It yields the protein CASSDSMNTEAFF.

This clone was counted between two and nine times. J is TRBJ2-3 and V is TRBV27, with 7 bases that match TRBD1. The CDR3 is 15 amino acids. CDR1 and CDR2 from the germline V gene are MNHEY and SMNVEV (reference sequence). V lost 5 bases, J lost 1 base, and 6 bases stayed unmatched. CDR3 sequence (DNA): TGTGCCAGCAGTGACCGGGACAGACGCACAGATACGCAGTATTTT. It yields the protein CASSDRDRRTDTQYF.

The rearrangement links TRBV29-1 to TRBJ2-1; 8 positions agree with TRBD1. The V gene's germline CDR1 is SQVTM and CDR2 ANQGSEA. The junction had 8 bases not matched to a gene; V was cut back by 4 bases and J by 9 bases. The CDR3 is 13 residues long. Here the CDR3 reads CSVVPGGPSEQFF. Written as DNA, the CDR3 is TGCAGCGTTGTCCCAGGGGGCCCGTCTGAGCAGTTCTTC.

The genes are TRBV3-1 (or the pseudogene TRBV3-2) and TRBJ2-6; D is unresolved. V lost 3 bases and J lost 0, with 6 bases in between. Germline assignment: CDR1 LGHDT and CDR2 YNNKEL (reference sequence). This CDR3 has 15 amino acids. CDR3 region: CASSHASSGANVLTF. The CDR3 nucleotides are TGTGCCAGCAGCCACGCGTCCTCTGGGGCCAACGTCCTGACTTTC.

The gene calls are TRBV9 and TRBJ2-1; 8 bases agree with TRBD2. This CDR3 has 15 amino acids. Germline V gives CDR1 SGDLS, CDR2 YYNGEE. V dropped 0 bases and J dropped 9; count of bases not matched to a gene: 8. The CDR3 DNA follows: TGTGCCAGCAGCGTAGCCGGGACTAGGAGCGCTGAGCAGTTCTTC. Protein product: CASSVAGTRSAEQFF.

The chain carries TRBV7-9 and TRBJ1-5; perhaps TRBD1 as D (6 bases). Per germline, CDR1 SEHNR and CDR2 FQNEAQ (reference sequence). The V end was cut by 6 bases, the J end by 7 bases, with 16 bases between. The CDR3 consists of 14 residues. In nucleotides, the CDR3 is TGTGCCAGCAGAGACCACAGGGAAGGGCAGCCCCAGCATTTT. Its translation: CASRDHREGQPQHF.

The chain employs TRBV29-1 and TRBJ1-1; 11 positions match TRBD1. The CDR3 runs to 14 residues. Germline V gene data show CDR1 as SQVTM and CDR2 as ANQGSEA. The V gene end was trimmed by 3 bases and the J gene end by 4 bases; junction bases not matched to a gene: 4. The CDR3 bases are TGCAGCGTTGATCCGGACAGGGGGCCCACTGAAGCTTTCTTT. This encodes CSVDPDRGPTEAFF.